A selection of T cell receptor beta chains follows, all from one sample in a study of lymphopenia after photon versus proton radiotherapy. Profiled with immunoSEQ multiplex PCR; TCRdb holds only in-frame clones, not every one. Altogether about 65,000 clones are present, over 70% being singletons, with the ten largest covering 10% to 11%. The sequencing here drew on peripheral blood, taken from a patient treated with proton-based radiotherapy. Source of these receptors: an elderly man with esophageal cancer. The CDR3 runs from the conserved cysteine through the conserved F or W. A D gene is named only where the DNA matches it firmly. The size of a clone is reported for some rows only, either as once, few or many, or as a class for expanded clones.

>TRBJ2-1|-|-|TRBV5-1
CASSLGVSHNEQFF
TGCGCCAGCAGCTTGGGAGTCAGCCACAATGAGCAGTTCTTC
>TRBJ2-7|-|-|TRBV9
CASSGRGADPYEQYF
TGTGCCAGCAGTGGTCGGGGGGCAGACCCCTACGAGCAGTACTTC
>TRBJ2-2|few|-|TRBV19
CASSVQGRELFF
TGTGCCAGTAGTGTACAGGGACGGGAGCTGTTTTTT
>TRBJ2-3|-|-|TRBV5-1
CASSLPVGADTQYF
TGCGCCAGCAGCCTCCCGGTGGGGGCAGATACGCAGTATTTT
>TRBJ1-4|-|-|TRBV18
CASSPLKGTNEKLFF
TGTGCCAGCTCACCCTTGAAGGGGACTAATGAAAAACTGTTTTTT
>TRBJ2-5|once|-|TRBV7-8
CASSLRRVARETQYF
TGTGCCAGCAGCTTACGCAGGGTCGCCAGGGAGACCCAGTACTTC
>TRBJ1-6|-|-|TRBV5-1
CASSLTGSSPLHF
TGCGCCAGCAGCTTAACAGGGAGTTCACCCCTCCACTTT
>TRBJ1-2|-|-|TRBV28
CASSLSGAGVFGYTF
TGTGCCAGCAGTTTATCCGGGGCAGGGGTATTCGGCTACACCTTC
>TRBJ2-3|-|-|TRBV2
CASRGFEGIADTQYF
TGTGCCAGCAGGGGGTTCGAGGGGATCGCAGATACGCAGTATTTT
>TRBJ2-3|-|-|TRBV7-7
CASSLLVQDTQYF
TGTGCCAGCAGCTTACTTGTCCAAGATACGCAGTATTTT
>TRBJ1-2|few|-|TRBV5-1
CASSLVGQGSYGYTF
TGCGCCAGCAGCTTGGTAGGGCAGGGTTCCTATGGCTACACCTTC
>TRBJ1-6|-|TRBD1|TRBV7-9
CASSRTGGGSPLHF
TGTGCCAGCAGCCGCACAGGGGGTGGCTCACCCCTCCACTTT